This record covers a single T cell receptor beta chain. Other nucleotide sequences in the sample specify the same CDR3. The germline CDR1 and CDR2 sequences are SGHRS and YFSETQ. V was cut by 0 bases and J by 0 bases, with 7 bases left in between. This CDR3 is built from 15 residues. TCRdb's table, derived via immunoSEQ multiplex PCR, lists solely in-frame clones and lacks some. This table has approximately 450,000 clones, around 88% appearing once. This sample is part of a study of blood T cell repertoires in COVID-19. Material: peripheral blood. The chain uses TRBV5-1 and TRBJ1-3, with a tentative D call TRBD1 (5 bases). The sequence came from a young woman with acute or convalescent COVID-19. The CDR3 loop is CASSLGDSSGNTIYF. CDR3 in DNA: TGCGCCAGCAGCTTGGGAGACAGCTCTGGAAACACCATATATTTT.